This T cell receptor (beta chain) was sequenced for a study of CD8 T cells in ankylosing spondylitis. Points from the study as a whole: What appeared characteristic of ankylosing spondylitis blood was a TCR beta motif of under 10 highly homologous variants.

For this clonotype: Its antigen is unidentified.

TCRdb passed the 5' RACE reads through MiXCR, listing each CDR3 protein once. The table has 250,000 to 350,000 distinct CDR3 sequences, 20% seen once. In germline, CDR1 is SQVTM, CDR2 ANQGSEA. This CDR3 has 10 amino acids. Trimming pared 7 bases from V and 5 bases from J, leaving 8 bases between. The genes are TRBV29-1 and TRBJ2-5; no reliable D call. Sequenced material: blood, either unsorted or a sorted T cell fraction (not recorded which). This TCR was sampled from a male donor with ankylosing spondylitis or in good health (not recorded which). CDR3 loop: CSASLETQYF. CDR3 coding DNA: TGCAGCGCCTCTCTGGAGACCCAGTACTTC.